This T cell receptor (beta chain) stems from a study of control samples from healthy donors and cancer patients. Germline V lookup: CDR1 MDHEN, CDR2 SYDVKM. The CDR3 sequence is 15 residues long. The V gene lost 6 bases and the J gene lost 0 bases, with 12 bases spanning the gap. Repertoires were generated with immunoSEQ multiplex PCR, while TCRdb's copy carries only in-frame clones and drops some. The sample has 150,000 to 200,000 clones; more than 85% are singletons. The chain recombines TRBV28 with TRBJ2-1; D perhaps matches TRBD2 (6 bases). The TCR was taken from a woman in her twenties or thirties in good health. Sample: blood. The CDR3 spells CASRRDWSSYNEQFF. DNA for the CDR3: TGTGCCAGCAGGCGGGACTGGAGCTCCTACAATGAGCAGTTCTTC.